This T cell receptor (beta chain) stems from a study of blood T cell repertoires in COVID-19 (dated by TCRdb to 2018 to 2021). Background for the entire study: The collaborator samples originated in the United States, Italy and Spain and spanned the acute and convalescent phases of COVID-19. The material from the prospective study consisted of cDNA or gDNA derived from T cells, B-cell-depleted T cells, or PBMCs. The dataset comprised deeply sampled blood TCRbeta repertoires from subjects exposed to, actively infected with, or recovered from COVID-19. The repertoires were released in a freely available public database meant as a resource for research on the immune response to SARS-CoV-2. The samples were drawn from the first 160 participants of the ongoing ImmuneRACE study and from 1,254 subjects provided by 6 global collaborators. The sample metadata nearly always contained a de-identified subject ID, COVID-19 status, age in years and sex. Where HLA class I and class II types were available, the types were taken from metadata supplied by the sample provider, not from assay-based typing.

The immunoSEQ Assay, a bias-controlled multiplex PCR, was used to amplify TCRbeta CDR3 regions from genomic DNA. In the paper's pipeline: The number of nucleated cells in each sample was estimated from the amplification of reference gene primers within the assay. Sequence reads were collapsed and filtered to measure the absolute abundance of every unique TCRbeta CDR3 rearrangement. For each sample, productive Simpson clonality was calculated as the square root of Simpson's diversity index across productive rearrangements. TCRdb's version of the immuneACCESS table is confined to in-frame rearrangements and falls short of the full clone set. An unresolved V gene accounts for under half of the shortfall where checked; the remainder is of unknown origin. That table is the source of V, J and clone size, and D and trimming were worked out from the DNA. This sample gives about 98,000 clones in total; 78% of them show up just once. The biggest ten clones account for about 9.3% of the sample.

V is trimmed back by 4 bases and J by 7 bases, and the junction contains 5 bases that no gene match accounts for. CDR1 MDHEN and CDR2 SYDVKM were looked up in the germline V gene. Reading from cysteine to phenylalanine, the CDR3 counts 14 amino acids. Solely the CDR3 DNA is kept, with 42 bases framed from the first base. Each collaborating institution followed its own protocols to collect whole blood in K2EDTA tubes. For TCRbeta analysis, collaborators shipped samples as frozen whole blood, isolated PBMCs, or DNA extracted from either of those sample types. Points the paper makes about the study in general: How much clinical and demographic metadata was included differed by source and by participant, and the metadata was provided uncurated.

For this clone: It has no known antigen specificity. Per-nucleotide qualities are absent, and no much larger clonotype sits a single base away.

The sequenced material came from peripheral blood. This sequence uses TRBV28 and TRBJ2-1; 9 bases in between match TRBD1. The receptor was derived from a man in his sixties with active or convalescent COVID-19. The CDR3 is CASSWGTGLNEQFF. The DNA sequence follows: TGTGCCAGCAGTTGGGGGACAGGGTTAAATGAGCAGTTCTTC.